Below are 23 T cell receptor beta chains sequenced from a single sample in a study of blood T cell repertoires in COVID-19. Data came from immunoSEQ multiplex PCR; TCRdb stores just in-frame clones and leaves some out. Of about 43,000 clones detected, roughly four fifths appear once; the ten largest clones hold less than 3.5%. The sequenced material came from peripheral blood. The source of these receptors is a woman in her fifties or sixties with acute or convalescent COVID-19.

The chain is built from TRBV2 and TRBJ1-5; a weak D match, TRBD1 (6 bases). The germline V and J ends were trimmed by 4 bases and 4 bases, with 8 bases remaining between them. In germline, CDR1 is SNHLY, CDR2 FYNNEI. The CDR3 loop spans 13 amino acids. The CDR3 loop is CASSVGGNQPQHF. In DNA form, the CDR3 reads TGTGCCAGCAGTGTAGGGGGAAATCAGCCCCAGCATTTT.

The chain combines TRBV6-6 with TRBJ2-5; possibly TRBD1 for D (6 bases). V lost 7 bases to trimming and J lost 5 bases, with 20 bases between them. The V gene's germline CDR1 is MNHNY and CDR2 SVGAGI (reference sequence). The CDR3 is made up of 15 amino acids. The DNA of the CDR3 is TGTGCCAGCACATACTTTGGGGGCTCGGAGGAGACCCAGTACTTC. Protein sequence: CASTYFGGSEETQYF.

This clone was seen only a few times. This chain uses TRBV21-1 with TRBJ1-1; TRBD1, the table's D call, was not compared with the DNA. TRBV21-1 is a recognized pseudogene. The CDR3 contains 17 residues. The CDR3 is CASSKGHRGADNTEAFF. In DNA form, the CDR3 reads TGTGCCAGCAGCAAGGGCCACAGGGGCGCGGATAACACTGAAGCTTTCTTT.

This chain uses TRBV19 with TRBJ1-2; 7 nucleotides line up with TRBD1. After removal of 4 bases from V and 6 bases from J, the junction contained 8 bases not matched to a gene. The CDR3 sequence is 14 residues long. Germline V gene sequence: CDR1 LNHDA, CDR2 SQIVND (reference sequence). The CDR3 reads CASSNQGGADGYTF. Written as DNA, the CDR3 is TGTGCCAGTAGTAACCAAGGGGGCGCGGATGGCTACACCTTC. The full variable domain, rest sourced from reference TRBV19 and TRBJ1-2, is DGGITQSPKYLFRKEGQNVTLSCEQNLNHDAMYWYRQDPGQGLRLIYYSQIVNDFQKGDIAEGYSVSREKKESFPLTVTSAQKNPTAFYLCASSNQGGADGYTFGSGTRLTVV.

V and J are TRBV28 and TRBJ1-2, with D perhaps TRBD1 (6 bases). Looked up from germline, CDR1 is MDHEN and CDR2 is SYDVKM. V shed 6 bases and J shed 1 base, with 12 bases lying between them. CDR3 length: 14 residues. CDR3 amino acids: CASRLGHRNYGYTF. The CDR3 nucleotides read TGTGCCAGCAGGTTGGGACACCGTAACTATGGCTACACCTTC.

This rearrangement joins TRBV5-6 to TRBJ1-1; 12 nucleotides agree with TRBD1. This CDR3 is 17 amino acids long. The germline V gene encodes CDR1 SGHDT and CDR2 YYEEEE. V gave up 5 bases and J gave up 3 bases; unmatched junction bases: 11. The DNA for the CDR3 is TGTGCCAGCAGTTTACCGCCCGGGACAGGGGGCGACACTGAAGCTTTCTTT. It specifies CASSLPPGTGGDTEAFF.

V is TRBV29-1 and J is TRBJ1-1; D is ambiguous. Trimming removed 4 bases at V and 5 bases at J, with 14 bases between. This CDR3 is 13 amino acids long. CDR1 is SQVTM, CDR2 ANQGSEA, per germline. CDR3 sequence reads: CSVAGSPGTEAFF. CDR3 nucleotides: TGCAGCGTTGCCGGGTCCCCGGGAACTGAAGCTTTCTTT.

This clone has a single count. V and J are TRBV18 and TRBJ1-1; 8 bases map to TRBD1. J was trimmed by 6 bases and V by 3 bases; bases with no gene match: 9. Germline CDR1 and CDR2: KGHSH and LQKENI. The CDR3 has 15 amino acids. CDR3 sequence (DNA): TGTGCCAGCTCACCCCCGACAGGGGACAAAGCTGAAGCTTTCTTT. Protein sequence: CASSPPTGDKAEAFF.

The J gene is TRBJ2-6, the V gene TRBV3-1 (or the pseudogene TRBV3-2); a possible D gene is TRBD2 (6 bases). V was clipped by 0 bases and J by 1 base, with 7 bases between them. CDR1 is LGHDT, CDR2 YNNKEL, per germline (reference sequence). The CDR3 has 16 amino acids. The CDR3 region has the DNA TGTGCCAGCAGCCAAGAGGGGGGATCTGGGGCCAACGTCCTGACTTTC. Protein: CASSQEGGSGANVLTF.

The chain joins TRBV18 to TRBJ1-1; tentatively, D is TRBD1 (6 bases). The CDR3 totals 14 residues. The germline gives CDR1 KGHSH, CDR2 LQKENI. V dropped 1 base and J dropped 5 bases, with 11 bases sitting between them. CDR3: CASSPRKGGTEAFF. The CDR3 DNA reads TGTGCCAGCTCACCACGTAAGGGGGGGACTGAAGCTTTCTTT.

This clone turned up a few times. V usage is TRBV3-1 (or the pseudogene TRBV3-2) and J usage is TRBJ1-2, with a weak D call TRBD1 (5 bases). Germline V gene lookup returns CDR1 LGHDT and CDR2 YNNKEL (reference sequence). The CDR3 covers 15 residues. Trimming shortened V by 3 bases and J by 7 bases, and 18 bases separated the two germline ends. CDR3 DNA sequence: TGTGCCAGCAGCCAGTATTCCGGGACTGTGGGTGGCTACACCTTC. Protein product: CASSQYSGTVGGYTF.

The chain combines TRBV27 with TRBJ2-1; TRBD1 agrees at 7 bases. Germline V lookup: CDR1 MNHEY, CDR2 SMNVEV (reference sequence). V trimming: 5 bases; J trimming: 5 bases; junction bases outside the gene matches: 9. This CDR3 contains 15 residues. The CDR3 here is CASSPPNRGDNEQFF. DNA for the CDR3: TGTGCCAGCAGTCCTCCCAACAGGGGTGACAATGAGCAGTTCTTC.

V is TRBV18 and J is TRBJ2-1, with 8 bases aligning to TRBD2. Germline assignment: CDR1 KGHSH and CDR2 LQKENI. With V trimmed by 0 bases and J by 6 bases, 7 bases remained unmatched. The CDR3 is 16 amino acids. In nucleotides, the CDR3 is TGTGCCAGCTCACCACCTGCGACTAGCGAGTCCAATGAGCAGTTCTTC. Translating it yields CASSPPATSESNEQFF.

The V and J genes are TRBV10-3 and TRBJ2-3, with D tentatively TRBD1 (6 bases). The germline gives CDR1 ENHRY, CDR2 SYGVKD. Between the trimmed V and J ends, which lost 6 bases and 4 bases, there was a span of 20 bases. CDR3 length: 16 residues. CDR3 in amino acids: CAISSGQSKVSDTQYF. The CDR3 bases are TGTGCCATCAGCTCCGGACAGTCAAAGGTTTCAGATACGCAGTATTTT.

The chain is built from TRBV19 and TRBJ1-5; possible D gene TRBD1, 5 bases. Trimming removed 1 base at V and 4 bases at J, with 20 bases between. CDR1 is LNHDA and CDR2 is SQIVND in the germline V gene (reference sequence). This CDR3 contains 18 residues. This chain's CDR3 is CASSIGWRGRKSNQPQHF. Here the CDR3 DNA reads TGTGCCAGTAGTATAGGTTGGAGGGGCAGAAAAAGTAATCAGCCCCAGCATTTT.

The gene calls are TRBV30 and TRBJ1-2; D gene ambiguous. Trimming shortened V by 2 bases and J by 2 bases, and 12 bases separated the two germline ends. Germline-derived CDR1 and CDR2 are GTSNPN and SVGIG (reference sequence). The CDR3 covers 14 residues. The CDR3 loop reads CAWSPWERNYGYTF. Written as DNA, the CDR3 is TGTGCCTGGAGTCCCTGGGAGAGAAACTATGGCTACACCTTC.

The chain recombines TRBV27 with TRBJ2-7; D is unclear. V lost 2 bases and J 0 bases, leaving 5 bases between the germline ends. CDR3 size: 13 residues. Germline V gene data show CDR1 as MNHEY and CDR2 as SMNVEV (reference sequence). The CDR3 spells CASSLSRSYEQYF. The CDR3 DNA is TGTGCCAGCAGTTTAAGCCGCTCCTACGAGCAGTACTTC.

CDR3 nucleotides: TGTGCCAGCAGTCTGCAGGGGTTTAGTTCCTACAATGAGCAGTTCTTC. Amino acids: CASSLQGFSSYNEQFF. The chain is built from TRBV28 and TRBJ2-1; the D gene is possibly TRBD1 (6 bases). V lost 5 bases to trimming and J lost 1 base, with 15 bases between them. The CDR3 runs to 16 residues. CDR1 is MDHEN and CDR2 is SYDVKM in the germline V gene. The full variable domain, rest sourced from reference TRBV28 and TRBJ2-1, is DVKVTQSSRYLVKRTGEKVFLECVQDMDHENMFWYRQDPGLGLRLIYFSYDVKMKEKGDIPEGYSVSREKKERFSLILESASTNQTSMYLCASSLQGFSSYNEQFFGPGTRLTVL.

J is TRBJ2-1 and V is TRBV7-2, with a weak D call TRBD1 (6 bases). The length of the CDR3 is 14 residues. With 2 bases removed from V and 6 bases from J, the gap between germline ends came to 11 bases. Germline CDR1 reads SGHTA; CDR2 reads FQGNSA. The CDR3 is CASSLTRDTNEQFF. The CDR3 bases are TGTGCCAGCAGCTTAACTCGGGACACCAATGAGCAGTTCTTC.

The gene calls are TRBV19 and TRBJ2-5, with 12 bases aligning to TRBD2. V lost 3 bases and J lost 3; bases outside the gene matches: 11. The CDR3 has 18 residues. Germline V gene lookup returns CDR1 LNHDA and CDR2 SQIVND (reference sequence). In DNA form, the CDR3 reads TGTGCCAGTAGTATGGTGTCTAGCGGGGGGGCCGGGGAAGAGACCCAGTACTTC. It is translated as CASSMVSSGGAGEETQYF.

The J gene is TRBJ1-1, the V gene TRBV6-5; D ambiguous. Per germline, CDR1 MNHEY and CDR2 SVGAGI. There are 12 residues in the CDR3. The ends were cut back, 6 bases at V and 0 bases at J, with 5 bases in the middle. For the CDR3, the DNA is TGTGCCAGCAGCTCAGTGAACACTGAAGCTTTCTTT. This codes for CASSSVNTEAFF.

There are a few counts of this clone. CDR3 DNA sequence: TGTGCCAGCACCCCAGGCTATAATTCACCCCTCCACTTT. Translated, it gives CASTPGYNSPLHF. This chain connects TRBV2 to TRBJ1-6; D remains ambiguous. Trimming cost V 7 bases and J 3 bases, with 7 bases left between them. The CDR3 is 13 residues long. Germline V gene lookup returns CDR1 SNHLY and CDR2 FYNNEI.

The chain is built from TRBV12-5 and TRBJ2-7; 7 bases agree with TRBD1. The germline CDR1 and CDR2 sequences are LGHNT and FRNRAP. This CDR3 is built from 14 residues. Trimming cost V 3 bases and J 3 bases; bases outside gene matches: 5. CDR3 sequence: CASGFGQVNYEQYF. In DNA, the CDR3 is TGTGCTAGTGGTTTCGGACAGGTGAACTACGAGCAGTACTTC.